The 14 T cell receptor beta chains given below trace back to one sample, sequenced in a study of human T cells and chemical hapten exposure. One entry per CDR3 protein results from TCRdb running MiXCR on the RACE reads. The table shows roughly 110,000 distinct CDR3 sequences, with about 12% occurring only once. Sample time point: pre-sensitization, week 0. Treatment here: therapeutic diphenylcyclopropenone sensitization with weekly scalp DPC. The sequencing used whole blood, collected in connection with sensitization to the hapten diphenylcyclopropenone (DPC). These receptors all come from a woman aged 50 to 60 with alopecia areata. Some clones in this sample may be carry-over from other donors' samples.

This clonotype was detected a few times. The chain uses TRBV4-1 and TRBJ1-3; D is unclear. The germline V and J ends were trimmed by 0 bases and 0 bases, with 12 bases remaining between them. This CDR3 comprises 17 residues. CDR1 and CDR2 (germline): MGHRA, YSYEKL. Here the CDR3 DNA reads TGCGCCAGCAGCCAAGATTCCCGATCCTTCTCTGGAAACACCATATATTTT. Amino acid sequence: CASSQDSRSFSGNTIYF.

The CDR3 sequence: CATSDSRQGEDQPQHF. As DNA, the CDR3 is TGTGCCACCAGTGATTCGCGGCAGGGTGAGGATCAGCCCCAGCATTTT. J is TRBJ1-5 and V is TRBV24-1; possible D gene TRBD1, 5 bases. The CDR3 totals 16 residues. V lost 2 bases and J lost 5, with 15 bases in between. The germline V gene encodes CDR1 KGHDR and CDR2 SFDVKD.

This clonotype showed up just a few times. The J gene is TRBJ2-1, the V gene TRBV18; D remains ambiguous. This CDR3 has 14 residues. V lost 6 bases and J 7 bases, leaving 16 bases between the germline ends. CDR1 KGHSH and CDR2 LQKENI come from the germline V gene. As DNA, the CDR3 is TGTGCCAGCTCCCTCAGGAATTCGTTAAATGAGCAGTTCTTC. This sequence encodes CASSLRNSLNEQFF. Together with reference TRBV18 and TRBJ2-1, the CDR3 gives the full variable domain: NAGVMQNPRHLVRRRGQEARLRCSPMKGHSHVYWYRQLPEEGLKFMVYLQKENIIDESGMPKERFSAEFPKEGPSILRIQQVVRGDSAAYFCASSLRNSLNEQFFGPGTRLTVL.

In this sample, this clonotype turned up a few times. V is TRBV27 and J is TRBJ2-1; D not certain. Trimming pared 2 bases from V and 2 bases from J, leaving 4 bases between. CDR1 and CDR2 (germline): MNHEY, SMNVEV (reference sequence). This CDR3 spans 13 amino acids. DNA for the CDR3: TGTGCCAGCAGTTTAAAGGCCTACAATGAGCAGTTCTTC. This encodes CASSLKAYNEQFF.

The chain combines TRBV5-5 with TRBJ1-4; unclear D gene. This CDR3 region has 14 residues. Germline V CDR1 and CDR2: SGHKS, YYEKEE (reference sequence). V gave up 0 bases and J gave up 3 bases, with 6 bases separating them. CDR3 sequence reads: CASSLGGPNEKLFF. The CDR3 DNA is TGTGCCAGCAGCTTGGGAGGGCCTAATGAAAAACTGTTTTTT.

As for this clonotype: A much larger clonotype is one base distant, so this may be a read error. The rearrangement links TRBV20-1 to TRBJ2-3; D is ambiguous. Germline CDR1 reads DFQATT; CDR2 reads SNEGSKA (reference sequence). V lost 6 bases and J lost 3, with 16 bases in between. CDR3 length: 14 amino acids. CDR3 sequence reads: CSATSRLLTDTQYF. The CDR3 DNA reads as TGCAGTGCGACGTCTAGGCTGTTGACAGATACGCAGTATTTT.

This clonotype appeared a few times. V usage is TRBV12-3 or TRBV12-4 and J usage is TRBJ1-1, with TRBD1 as a possible D gene (6 bases). This CDR3 region has 13 residues. The V and J ends lost 5 bases and 4 bases respectively, with 11 bases between them. The CDR3 nucleotides are TGTGCCAGCAGTAAGCAGGGGTTCACTGAAGCTTTCTTT. It specifies CASSKQGFTEAFF.

There are a few counts of this clonotype. This chain joins TRBV7-6 and TRBJ2-5; a weak D match, TRBD2 (6 bases). With 4 bases removed from V and 1 base from J, the gap between germline ends came to 16 bases. CDR1 is SGHVS and CDR2 is FNYEAQ in the germline V gene. The CDR3 consists of 16 residues. The CDR3 nucleotides read TGTGCCAGCAGCTCCTTTAGCGGATCCCTCCAAGAGACCCAGTACTTC. This encodes CASSSFSGSLQETQYF.

This clonotype was observed many times. The chain links TRBV28 to TRBJ2-7; 11 bases line up with TRBD1. The CDR3 runs 14 residues. The ends lost 5 bases at V and 3 bases at J; junction bases unmatched: 3. Germline assignment: CDR1 MDHEN and CDR2 SYDVKM. CDR3 DNA: TGTGCCAGCAGTCGAGGGACAGGGGGCTACGAGCAGTACTTC. As protein: CASSRGTGGYEQYF.

This clonotype has a handful of counts. The gene calls are TRBV25-1 and TRBJ2-2; D might be TRBD2 (7 bases). The V gene lost 2 bases and the J gene lost 4 bases, with 20 bases spanning the gap. The CDR3 spans 18 residues. CDR1 is MGHDK and CDR2 is SYGVNS in the germline V gene. The CDR3 protein is CASSEPGRGRAGTGELFF. In DNA form, the CDR3 reads TGTGCCAGCAGTGAACCGGGAAGGGGGAGGGCTGGCACCGGGGAGCTGTTTTTT.

Many counts were recorded for this clonotype. The chain combines TRBV6-2 or TRBV6-3 with TRBJ2-7; D call uncertain. CDR1 and CDR2 (germline): MNHEY, SVGEGT. The CDR3 consists of 14 residues. V dropped 6 bases and J dropped 4 bases, with 16 bases sitting between them. CDR3: CASRQQPLIYEQYF. The CDR3 nucleotides read TGTGCCAGCAGACAACAGCCTTTGATATACGAGCAGTACTTC.

DNA for the CDR3: TGTGCCAGCAGTTTAATGGAAGATACGCAGTATTTT. It is translated as CASSLMEDTQYF. The chain uses TRBV28 and TRBJ2-3; D uncertain. The CDR3 contains 12 residues. V was pared by 2 bases and J by 5 bases, with 5 bases between. Germline lookup yields CDR1 MDHEN and CDR2 SYDVKM.

This clonotype was seen at least ten times. The V gene is TRBV11-2, the J gene TRBJ2-7, with D unclear. The CDR3 runs 12 residues. Germline V lookup: CDR1 SGHAT, CDR2 FQNNGV. Trimming removed 3 bases from V and 6 bases from J, with 9 bases in between. CDR3 DNA: TGTGCCAGCAGCTTGCAAACCTCCGAGCAGTACTTC. As protein: CASSLQTSEQYF.

This clonotype was seen a handful of times. The CDR3 DNA sequence: TGTGCCAGCAGCTTACGCCAATACCCCGGGACTAGCGGGAGGTACGAGCAGTACTTC. It codes for CASSLRQYPGTSGRYEQYF. The J gene is TRBJ2-7, the V gene TRBV7-2, with 15 bases matching TRBD2. This CDR3 is 19 amino acids long. The trim removed 2 bases at V and 4 bases at J, leaving 12 bases unmatched. CDR1 and CDR2 from the germline V gene are SGHTA and FQGNSA.